A single sample gave rise to the 9 T cell receptor beta chains below, sequenced in a study of Graves' ophthalmopathy and Graves' hyperthyroidism. RNA transcripts provided the template for amplifying TCR beta CDR3 regions. A first-round RT-PCR used HTBI primers, followed by a second-round multiplex PCR. One entry per CDR3 protein, called by TCRdb with MiXCR from the multiplex PCR reads. The profile shows nearly 400,000 distinct CDR3 sequences, about a sixth of them singletons. Sequenced sample: peripheral blood. Every receptor here comes from a young woman with Graves' ophthalmopathy.

This clonotype was counted at least ten times. The chain uses TRBV27 and TRBJ2-7, with D perhaps matching TRBD1 or TRBD2 (5 bases each). Germline V gene data show CDR1 as MNHEY and CDR2 as SMNVEV (reference sequence). The V end was cut by 0 bases, the J end by 0 bases, with 12 bases between. This CDR3 is 16 amino acids long. The CDR3 loop is CASSLSLGDRSYEQYF. As DNA, the CDR3 is TGTGCCAGCAGTTTATCCTTGGGGGACCGCTCCTACGAGCAGTACTTC.

This clonotype was seen many times. This chain joins TRBV7-2 and TRBJ1-6; the D gene is possibly TRBD1 (6 bases). CDR3 length equals 16 residues. Trimming pared 5 bases from V and 5 bases from J, leaving 16 bases between. Germline-derived CDR1 and CDR2 are SGHTA and FQGNSA. The CDR3 DNA reads TGTGCCAGCAGCCGTTTTCCGGGGGCAAATAATTCACCCCTCCACTTT. Protein: CASSRFPGANNSPLHF.

This clonotype was seen only a few times. CDR3 coding DNA: TGTGCCAGCACCCCCCTCTGGGGACCGAACACTGAAGCTTTCTTT. Translated: CASTPLWGPNTEAFF. The rearrangement uses TRBV12-3 or TRBV12-4 and TRBJ1-1; TRBD1 is a possible D gene (5 bases). V lost 7 bases and J 1 base, leaving 16 bases between the germline ends. The CDR3 loop spans 15 amino acids.

This clonotype occurred many times. The chain has TRBV5-1 and TRBJ2-1; 7 bases align to TRBD2. The V and J ends lost 5 bases and 10 bases, in that order; junction bases with no gene match: 12. The CDR3 consists of 14 residues. CDR1 SGHRS and CDR2 YFSETQ come from the germline V gene. The CDR3 DNA sequence: TGCGCCAGCAGTCCTCGGGGGGAGAGGGGCGAGCAGTTCTTC. Protein sequence: CASSPRGERGEQFF.

In this sample, this clonotype turned up many times. The chain is built from TRBV28 and TRBJ1-5, with D unclear. Germline V gene data show CDR1 as MDHEN and CDR2 as SYDVKM. The V end lost 4 bases, the J end lost 1 base, and 14 bases lay between the germline ends. CDR3 length: 16 amino acids. Here the CDR3 reads CASSSPGGLSNQPQHF. Here the CDR3 DNA reads TGTGCCAGCAGTTCCCCCGGAGGCCTAAGCAATCAGCCCCAGCATTTT.

This clonotype was observed at least ten times. This chain connects TRBV7-9 to TRBJ1-2; D unclear. The V and J ends lost 3 bases and 8 bases respectively, with 13 bases between them. CDR3 length: 13 residues. Germline V CDR1 and CDR2: SEHNR, FQNEAQ (reference sequence). The CDR3 is CASSFAEHEGYTF. CDR3 coding DNA: TGTGCCAGCAGCTTTGCAGAGCATGAGGGCTACACCTTC.

Only a few counts were recorded for this clonotype. The J gene is TRBJ2-5, the V gene TRBV30; 10 bases line up with TRBD2. Germline V gene lookup returns CDR1 GTSNPN and CDR2 SVGIG (reference sequence). This CDR3 is 13 amino acids long. The trim removed 4 bases at V and 5 bases at J, leaving 4 bases unmatched. The CDR3 DNA sequence: TGTGCCTGGACCCTAGCGGGAGCGGAGACCCAGTACTTC. The encoded protein is CAWTLAGAETQYF.

This clonotype was seen ten or more times. The V gene is TRBV3-1, the J gene TRBJ2-7; 10 bases match TRBD2. The ends lost 9 bases at V and 5 bases at J; junction bases unmatched: 10. The length of the CDR3 is 14 residues. Germline V gives CDR1 LGHDT, CDR2 YNNKEL (reference sequence). CDR3 in DNA: TGTGCCAGTGCCCCGACTAGCGGGTCGGACGAGCAGTACTTC. It specifies CASAPTSGSDEQYF.

This clonotype was detected ten times or more. This chain joins TRBV28 and TRBJ2-7; D gene unclear. Germline CDR1 is MDHEN and CDR2 is SYDVKM. The CDR3 extends over 12 amino acids. Deletions cut 8 bases from V and 4 bases from J, with 12 bases between. The CDR3 loop is CASGVWSYEQYF. CDR3 nucleotide sequence: TGTGCCAGCGGGGTCTGGAGTTACGAGCAGTACTTC.